The 15 T cell receptor beta chains listed next were all sequenced from one sample in a study of identical twins. A single record per CDR3 protein comes from TCRdb applying MiXCR to the 5' RACE reads. The sample shows approximately 220,000 distinct CDR3 sequences, approximately 7.3% of them seen only once. The same sample was also used in a study of yellow fever vaccine responses in identical twins.

Source material: CD8+ T cells sorted from blood. These receptors were collected from a woman aged 18-35 years in good health.

The V and J genes are TRBV28 and TRBJ2-7; maybe TRBD2 (6 bases). There are 14 residues in the CDR3. The germline V gene encodes CDR1 MDHEN and CDR2 SYDVKM. V was trimmed by 6 bases and J by 2 bases, leaving 14 bases between them. CDR3 sequence reads: CASSDGTQTYEQYF. The CDR3, as DNA: TGTGCCAGCAGCGACGGGACTCAAACCTACGAGCAGTACTTC. The entire variable domain, with the rest obtained from reference TRBV28 and TRBJ2-7, is as follows: DVKVTQSSRYLVKRTGEKVFLECVQDMDHENMFWYRQDPGLGLRLIYFSYDVKMKEKGDIPEGYSVSREKKERFSLILESASTNQTSMYLCASSDGTQTYEQYFGPGTRLTVT.

The J gene is TRBJ2-7, the V gene TRBV7-8, with D possibly called TRBD1 or TRBD2 (5 bases each). V gave up 7 bases and J gave up 0 bases, with 19 bases separating them. Germline values: CDR1 SGHVS, CDR2 FQNEAQ. The length of the CDR3 is 16 residues. Here the CDR3 DNA reads TGTGCCAGCAACGATGAGGGGTTCCAAAGCTCCTACGAGCAGTACTTC. Amino acids: CASNDEGFQSSYEQYF.

This clonotype was recorded at least ten times. The gene calls are TRBV15 and TRBJ2-1; weak D call: TRBD2 (6 bases). This CDR3 has 14 amino acids. In germline, CDR1 is LNHNV, CDR2 YYDKDF (reference sequence). Between the trimmed V and J ends, which lost 4 bases and 5 bases, there was a span of 12 bases. The DNA of the CDR3 is TGTGCCACCAGCACTGGGGGGACTGACAATGAGCAGTTCTTC. Translation: CATSTGGTDNEQFF.

This clonotype showed up many times. The chain links TRBV2 to TRBJ2-1, with D tentatively TRBD2 (6 bases). Trimming left V 0 bases short and J 2 bases short, with 11 bases between. Germline V CDR1 and CDR2: SNHLY, FYNNEI. This CDR3 is built from 16 residues. The CDR3 protein is CASSEASGGPYNEQFF. CDR3 nucleotide sequence: TGTGCCAGCAGTGAAGCTAGCGGAGGGCCCTACAATGAGCAGTTCTTC. The whole variable domain, filled in from reference TRBV2 and TRBJ2-1, reads EPEVTQTPSHQVTQMGQEVILRCVPISNHLYFYWYRQILGQKVEFLVSFYNNEISEKSEIFDDQFSVERPDGSNFTLKIRSTKLEDSAMYFCASSEASGGPYNEQFFGPGTRLTVL.

In this sample, this clonotype turned up a few times. The V call is TRBV12-3 or TRBV12-4, the J call TRBJ2-4; weak D call: TRBD2 (6 bases). This CDR3 is built from 12 residues. The germline V and J ends were trimmed by 6 bases and 7 bases, with 10 bases remaining between them. The CDR3 nucleotides read TGTGCCAGCAGGGACTATGGGAACATTCAGTACTTC. Its translation: CASRDYGNIQYF.

This clonotype was observed many times. The rearrangement uses TRBV28 and TRBJ2-3, with TRBD1 identical over 7 bases. The CDR3 spans 13 residues. CDR1 is MDHEN, CDR2 SYDVKM, per germline. J lost 4 bases, V lost 5 bases, and 3 bases had no gene match. In nucleotides, the CDR3 is TGTGCCAGCAGTAATACAGGGGCAGATACGCAGTATTTT. Its translation: CASSNTGADTQYF.

This clonotype was recorded at least ten times. V usage is TRBV29-1 and J usage is TRBJ1-1, with D maybe TRBD1 (6 bases). The CDR3 loop spans 11 amino acids. Trimming took 3 bases from V and 11 from J, leaving 13 bases between them. The germline V gene has CDR1 SQVTM and CDR2 ANQGSEA. CDR3 nucleotide sequence: TGCAGCGTTGATAGGTCAGGGGACGCTTTCTTT. Protein sequence: CSVDRSGDAFF.

This clonotype was recorded at least ten times. V gene TRBV4-1 combines with J gene TRBJ1-5, with 9 bases identical to TRBD1. The trim removed 1 base at V and 4 bases at J, leaving 8 bases unmatched. The CDR3 extends over 17 amino acids. Germline values: CDR1 MGHRA, CDR2 YSYEKL. CDR3 bases: TGCGCCAGCAGCCAAGTCGGGACAGGGATCGAGAATCAGCCCCAGCATTTT. It encodes CASSQVGTGIENQPQHF.

Here the CDR3 reads CASAPSKGTFSYEQYF. The CDR3 region has the DNA TGTGCCAGCGCCCCCAGTAAAGGAACTTTTTCCTACGAGCAGTACTTC. The gene calls are TRBV27 and TRBJ2-7; D gene unclear. The ends were cut back, 8 bases at V and 1 base at J, with 21 bases in the middle. Per germline, CDR1 MNHEY and CDR2 SMNVEV (reference sequence). The CDR3 has 16 amino acids.

This clonotype occurred many times. The V gene is TRBV4-2, the J gene TRBJ1-1; D not certain. The CDR3 length is 16 residues. V gave up 1 base and J gave up 0 bases, with 12 bases separating them. Looked up from germline, CDR1 is LGHNA and CDR2 is YNFKEQ. The DNA for the CDR3 is TGTGCCAGCAGCCAAGGCGACCGATATATGAACACTGAAGCTTTCTTT. It is translated as CASSQGDRYMNTEAFF.

CDR3 in DNA: TGTGCCAGCAGCAAGACAGGGTCCTCCTACGAGCAGTACTTC. Its translation is CASSKTGSSYEQYF. The chain couples TRBV7-8 to TRBJ2-7, with 7 positions matching TRBD1. This CDR3 spans 14 amino acids. With V trimmed by 5 bases and J by 0 bases, 4 bases remained unmatched. Per germline, CDR1 SGHVS and CDR2 FQNEAQ.

This clonotype was picked up many times. This chain joins TRBV6-2 or TRBV6-3 and TRBJ2-1; D gene ambiguous. Trimming removed 6 bases at V and 9 bases at J, with 9 bases between. Germline assignment: CDR1 MNHEY and CDR2 SVGEGT. The CDR3 is 11 amino acids. CDR3 amino acids: CASREKGEQFF. In nucleotides, the CDR3 is TGTGCCAGCAGGGAGAAAGGTGAGCAGTTCTTC.

This clonotype has a count of ten or more. This chain uses TRBV20-1 with TRBJ1-1; D not resolved. Germline CDR1 and CDR2: DFQATT and SNEGSKA (reference sequence). V lost 3 bases, J lost 4 bases, and 9 bases lay in between. The CDR3 contains 12 residues. CDR3 nucleotide sequence: TGCAGTGCTAGCCAATTCCCCACTGAAGCTTTCTTT. Translating gives CSASQFPTEAFF.

This clonotype has just a few counts. The chain joins TRBV20-1 to TRBJ2-1, with D perhaps given as TRBD1 or TRBD2 (5 bases each). Germline V gene data show CDR1 as DFQATT and CDR2 as SNEGSKA (reference sequence). V gave up 0 bases and J gave up 14 bases, with 14 bases separating them. The CDR3 loop spans 12 amino acids. DNA of the CDR3: TGCAGTGCTAGAGATCCCAGGGAGATGAAGTTCTTC. Protein product: CSARDPREMKFF.

This clonotype was observed many times. J is TRBJ2-1 and V is TRBV12-3 or TRBV12-4, with 15 bases that match TRBD2. V lost 6 bases to trimming and J lost 8 bases; unmatched junction nucleotides: 14. The CDR3 is 18 amino acids. CDR3 residues: CASSPGLAGGQNRHEQFF. The CDR3, as DNA: TGTGCCAGCAGCCCGGGACTAGCGGGAGGCCAAAATAGGCATGAGCAGTTCTTC.